Reported below is one TCR beta chain. Its specificity is not known. This specimen belongs to a study of cytomegalovirus exposure and HLA in healthy donors. With 60 Vbeta and 13 Jbeta primers, the PCR was carried out. Authors' methods: Later, tens of millions of unique TCR beta chains were counted in an analysis, and about 12 million of them were shared. Only in-frame clones appear in the TCRdb table, and some are missing; sequencing was by immunoSEQ multiplex PCR. V, J and clone size are those of that table, while D and trimming were read from the DNA. The sample gives 200,000 to 250,000 clones, approximately 79% of which show up once; 1.7% is in the top ten. Findings of the study overall: Later examination showed HLA-associated TCR beta chains had greater clonal expansion than equally common others. HLA allele associations emerged for around 15,000 TCR beta sequences in a later analysis, at 0.05 false discovery rate.

The sequence came from a man aged 45-65 years in good health and CMV-seronegative. The sequenced sample consisted of PBMCs.

The CDR3, as DNA: TGTGCCAGCTCACCTCCGACGTCCCGGGACACTGAAGCTTTCTTT. Its protein is CASSPPTSRDTEAFF. The chain couples TRBV18 to TRBJ1-1, with unresolved D. Between the trimmed V and J ends, which lost 3 bases and 3 bases, there was a span of 14 bases. The CDR3 sequence is 15 residues long. Germline V gene data show CDR1 as KGHSH and CDR2 as LQKENI.